This T cell receptor beta chain stems from a study of blood T cell repertoires in COVID-19. Across the whole study: Donors in the United States, Italy and Spain gave samples during acute or convalescent COVID-19. PBMCs, B-cell-depleted T cells, or T cells provided the cDNA or gDNA that made up the material.

The authors' processing: By means of reference gene primer amplification, nucleated cell counts were estimated. Measured with immunoSEQ multiplex PCR; TCRdb has only the in-frame clones, and not every one. Clonal size and the V and J genes are those of that table, whereas D and trimming came from the DNA. This sample has around 300,000 clones, with 75% to 90% found just once. The length of the CDR3 is 16 residues. Per germline, CDR1 SGHAT and CDR2 FQNNGV. V shed 5 bases, J shed 8 bases, and the junction held 15 bases outside the gene matches. The sample comprised peripheral blood. This chain connects TRBV11-2 to TRBJ2-1, with 7 bases aligning to TRBD2. The receptor's source is a middle-aged woman who had recovered from COVID-19. CDR3 loop: CASSPSSLSGVDEQFF. The CDR3 nucleotides read TGTGCCAGCAGCCCTTCGTCGTTGAGCGGGGTGGATGAGCAGTTCTTC.